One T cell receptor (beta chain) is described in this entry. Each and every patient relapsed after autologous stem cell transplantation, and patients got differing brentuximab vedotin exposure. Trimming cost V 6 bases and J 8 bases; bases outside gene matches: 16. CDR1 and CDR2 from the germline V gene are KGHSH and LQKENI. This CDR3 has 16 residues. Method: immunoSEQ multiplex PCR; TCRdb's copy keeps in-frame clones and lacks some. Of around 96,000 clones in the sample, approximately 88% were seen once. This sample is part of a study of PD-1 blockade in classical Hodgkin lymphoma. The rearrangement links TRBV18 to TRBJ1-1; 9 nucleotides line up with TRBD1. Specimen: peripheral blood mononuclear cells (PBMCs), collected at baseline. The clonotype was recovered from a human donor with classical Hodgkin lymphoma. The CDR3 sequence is CASSPTGTGIGTEAFF. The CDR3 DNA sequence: TGTGCCAGCTCCCCCACCGGGACAGGGATAGGTACGGAAGCTTTCTTT.